This T cell receptor beta chain was profiled in a study of T-cell memory formation after mild COVID-19 (dated by TCRdb to the early 2020s). About the full investigation: TCR sequence clusters from the two donors were largely donor specific. Longitudinal TCRalpha and TCRbeta repertoire sequencing tracked T-cell clones expanding and contracting after mild COVID-19 in a couple of donors. Two young, previously healthy adult volunteers, one female and one male, were included in the cohort. Overall results and qualifications from the work: SARS-CoV-2 specificity was not confirmed for the second-wave clones peaking on day 37. Some responding clones were detected in pre-infection memory, which suggested that pre-existing cross-reactive memory T cells had joined the SARS-CoV-2 response. From day 15 to 85, contracting clones showed balanced CD4/CD8 phenotypes, whereas a second wave of clones that expanded from day 15 to 37 leaned towards CD4+. Contracting CD4+ clones turned up mainly in the CM and EM memory subsets, whereas EMRA was where CD8+ clones were enriched. The study included only a couple of mild cases, and larger cohorts that include severe cases with pre-infection samples were judged to be necessary.

Sequencing was carried out with an Illumina NovaSeq 6000. cDNA libraries for TCRalpha and TCRbeta were prepared by 5'RACE using constant-segment primers, with sample barcodes and unique molecular identifiers added. Trizol reagent was used to extract RNA from every sample. The libraries were amplified in two PCR steps, and the second step added a second sample barcode and Illumina TruSeq adapters. Sequencing of the libraries was done on an Illumina NovaSeq, producing 2 x 150 bp paired-end reads. For the original study's pipeline: Demultiplexing of reads and collapsing into UMI-guided consensus sequences were performed with migec v1.2.7. Using mixcr v2.1.11, UMI consensuses were aligned to TRA and TRB V and J templates and then assembled into clonotypes. A clonotype was counted as expanded or contracted only when both edgeR and NoisET called the clonotype significant, with the noise models trained on biological replicates. For edgeR calls, a false discovery rate-adjusted p below 0.01 and a log2 fold-change threshold of 1 were applied. As an exploratory analysis of dynamics, max-normalized trajectories of the 1000 most abundant clonotypes were examined with PCA combined with hierarchical clustering. Each responding clone was given a CD4 or CD8 phenotype based on the CD4+ and CD8+ repertoires, which had been sequenced separately. The public sequencing data were trimmed at Q25 with fastp and processed into clonotypes with MiXCR by TCRdb, which kept only in-frame beta chains. Merged by CDR3 protein, the rows form single entries marked with the most common genes and DNA. TCRdb's processing, not the authors', yielded these V and J calls. For this sample there are approximately 210,000 distinct CDR3 sequences; more than 9% appear just once. Roughly 3% of the sample goes to the ten largest clones.

The CDR3 spans 14 residues, from the cysteine through the phenylalanine. Only the CDR3 portion is preserved as DNA: 42 bases, with reading frame beginning at the first base. The junction carries 12 bases between V and J, which are trimmed by 4 bases and 6 bases respectively. CDR1 LGHDT and CDR2 YNNKEL are derived from the germline V gene (reference sequence). PBMCs were isolated by Ficoll-Paque density gradient centrifugation. This clonotype has just a few counts. The antigen it recognizes is unknown. Base qualities are not provided; no much larger clone lies one nucleotide away. The chain is made from TRBV3-1 and TRBJ2-2; the D gene assignment is ambiguous. This sequence originates from a man younger than 30 who had mild COVID-19 (a few samples of this study predate the infection). The sample titles of this study are shuffled in the database, so cell type and time point are left out; the donor was told from shared clones. Sequencing was performed on PBMCs or a T cell subset sorted from them (not recorded which). The base sequence is TGTGCCAGCAGCCTTAGCCCGTCCCCCGGGGAGCTGTTTTTT. The resulting protein is CASSLSPSPGELFF.